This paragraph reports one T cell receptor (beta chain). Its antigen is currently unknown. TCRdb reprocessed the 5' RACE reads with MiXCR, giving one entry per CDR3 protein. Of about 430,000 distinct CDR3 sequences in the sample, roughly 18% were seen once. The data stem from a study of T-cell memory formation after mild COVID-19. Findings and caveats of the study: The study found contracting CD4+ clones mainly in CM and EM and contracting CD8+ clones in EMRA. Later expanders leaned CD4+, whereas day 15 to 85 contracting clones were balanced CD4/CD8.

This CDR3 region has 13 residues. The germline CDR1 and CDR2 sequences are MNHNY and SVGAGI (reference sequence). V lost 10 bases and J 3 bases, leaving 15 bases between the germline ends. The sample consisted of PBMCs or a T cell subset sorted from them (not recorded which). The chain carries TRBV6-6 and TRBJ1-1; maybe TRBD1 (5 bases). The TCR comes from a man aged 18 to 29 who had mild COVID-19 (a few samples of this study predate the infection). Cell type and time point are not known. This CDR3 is CATSGGRYTEAFF. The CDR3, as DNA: TGTGCCACGTCCGGGGGGAGATACACTGAAGCTTTCTTT.